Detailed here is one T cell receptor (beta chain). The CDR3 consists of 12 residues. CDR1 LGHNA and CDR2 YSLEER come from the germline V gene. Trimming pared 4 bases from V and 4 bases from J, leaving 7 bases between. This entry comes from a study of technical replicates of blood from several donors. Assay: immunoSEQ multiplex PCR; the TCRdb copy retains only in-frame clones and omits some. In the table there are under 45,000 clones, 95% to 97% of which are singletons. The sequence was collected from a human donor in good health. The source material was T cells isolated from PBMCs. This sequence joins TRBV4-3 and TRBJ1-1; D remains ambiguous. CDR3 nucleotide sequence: TGCGCCAGCAGCCTAGGAGCCACTGAAGCTTTCTTT. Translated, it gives CASSLGATEAFF.